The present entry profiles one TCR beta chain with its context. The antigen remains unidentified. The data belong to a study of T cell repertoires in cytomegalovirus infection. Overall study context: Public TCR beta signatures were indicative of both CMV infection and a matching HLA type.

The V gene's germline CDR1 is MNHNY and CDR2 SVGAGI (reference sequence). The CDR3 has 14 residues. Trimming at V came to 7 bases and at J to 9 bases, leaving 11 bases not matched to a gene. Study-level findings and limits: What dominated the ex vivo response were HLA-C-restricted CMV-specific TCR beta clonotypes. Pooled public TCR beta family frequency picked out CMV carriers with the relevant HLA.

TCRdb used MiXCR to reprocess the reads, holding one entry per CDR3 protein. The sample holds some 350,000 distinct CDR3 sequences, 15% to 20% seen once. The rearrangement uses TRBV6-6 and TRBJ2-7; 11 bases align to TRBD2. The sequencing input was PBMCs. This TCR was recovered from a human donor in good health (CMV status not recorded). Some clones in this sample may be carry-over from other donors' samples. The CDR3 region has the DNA TGTGCCAGCACCCTAGCGGGGGGCCCTGGCGGGCAGTACTTC. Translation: CASTLAGGPGGQYF.